This T cell receptor beta chain is from a study of blood T cell repertoires in COVID-19. As for the study in general: There were acute and convalescent COVID-19 samples, and they came from the United States, Italy and Spain. Sources were T cells, B-cell-depleted T cells, or PBMCs; the material itself was cDNA or gDNA.

This table comes from immunoSEQ multiplex PCR, and its TCRdb copy is limited to in-frame clones, with some not included. The sample lists 380,000 or so clones, about 89% seen once, with around 1.2% in the top ten. Trimming left V 0 bases short and J 5 bases short, with 19 bases between. CDR1 SGHAT and CDR2 FQNNGV come from the germline V gene. This CDR3 contains 17 residues. Source material: peripheral blood. The sequence was obtained from a man aged 35 to 55 with acute or convalescent COVID-19. V is TRBV11-2 and J is TRBJ1-1, with D perhaps TRBD1 (5 bases). The CDR3 DNA reads TGTGCCAGCAGCTTAGATCCCCGAGGGCAGGAGGGGACTGAAGCTTTCTTT. Translation: CASSLDPRGQEGTEAFF.